Presented here are 13 T cell receptor beta chains from one specimen sequenced in a study of cytotoxic CD8 clonotypes in ibrutinib-treated CLL. TCRdb's table, derived via immunoSEQ multiplex PCR, lists solely in-frame clones and lacks some. The sample has 150,000 or so clones; 80% to 90% are singletons. Sequencing used PBMCs, obtained after 24 months of ibrutinib treatment. These receptors all come from a human donor with chronic lymphocytic leukemia.

The chain joins TRBV7-2 to TRBJ2-5; a weak D match, TRBD1 (6 bases). V lost 5 bases to trimming and J lost 4 bases, with 17 bases between them. CDR3 length: 15 amino acids. CDR1 SGHTA and CDR2 FQGNSA come from the germline V gene. In DNA, the CDR3 is TGTGCCAGCAGCGATCGCAGGGGAGTGGGAGAGACCCAGTACTTC. Protein: CASSDRRGVGETQYF.

This chain joins TRBV5-6 and TRBJ1-1; weak D call: TRBD1 (5 bases). The length of the CDR3 is 14 residues. V dropped 6 bases and J dropped 0 bases, with 12 bases sitting between them. Germline CDR1 and CDR2: SGHDT and YYEEEE. The CDR3 DNA sequence: TGTGCCAGCACTGGTAGGGGCATGAACACTGAAGCTTTCTTT. This sequence encodes CASTGRGMNTEAFF.

The chain combines TRBV10-3 with TRBJ2-2; 8 bases are shared with TRBD1. Trimming removed 6 bases from V and 5 bases from J; junction bases left unmatched: 2. The germline V gene encodes CDR1 ENHRY and CDR2 SYGVKD. The length of the CDR3 is 13 residues. This chain's CDR3 is CAIRDRETGELFF. The CDR3 nucleotides are TGTGCCATCAGGGACAGGGAGACCGGGGAGCTGTTTTTT.

CDR3 residues: CASSLRTGLANTGELFF. The CDR3 DNA reads TGTGCCAGCAGCTTACGGACGGGACTCGCGAACACCGGGGAGCTGTTTTTT. The V call is TRBV7-2, the J call TRBJ2-2, with a weak D call TRBD2 (6 bases). Between the trimmed V and J ends, which lost 2 bases and 0 bases, there was a span of 13 bases. The CDR3 spans 17 residues. The germline CDR1 and CDR2 sequences are SGHTA and FQGNSA.

This clone occurred once. This chain joins TRBV19 and TRBJ2-3; D is possibly TRBD2 (7 bases). Trimming took off 1 base at V and 9 bases at J, with 20 bases between the two ends. Germline V gene data show CDR1 as LNHDA and CDR2 as SQIVND (reference sequence). CDR3 length: 16 residues. The CDR3 nucleotides are TGTGCCAGTAGTATAGGAGTCTGGGAGCGGGACACAACGCAGTATTTT. It yields the protein CASSIGVWERDTTQYF.

This clone was seen repeatedly, ten times or more. V is TRBV5-8 and J is TRBJ2-3; D is unresolved. CDR3 size: 14 residues. The germline gives CDR1 SGHTS, CDR2 YDEGEE. The ends were cut back, 0 bases at V and 1 base at J, with 6 bases in the middle. CDR3 residues: CASSLGIGTDTQYF. CDR3 nucleotides: TGTGCCAGCAGCTTGGGGATCGGCACAGATACGCAGTATTTT. Using reference TRBV5-8 and TRBJ2-3 for the parts outside the CDR3, the full variable domain is EAGVTQSPTHLIKTRGQQATLRCSPISGHTSVYWYQQALGLGLQFLLWYDEGEERNRGNFPPRFSGRQFPNYSSELNVNALELEDSALYLCASSLGIGTDTQYFGPGTRLTVL.

This clone has only one observation. The chain has TRBV28 and TRBJ2-5; TRBD1 agrees at 8 bases. After removal of 6 bases from V and 7 bases from J, the junction contained 4 bases not matched to a gene. CDR1 MDHEN and CDR2 SYDVKM come from the germline V gene. The CDR3 spans 12 residues. The CDR3 region has the DNA TGTGCCAGCAGACAGGGGGATGGGACCCAGTACTTC. Translating it yields CASRQGDGTQYF.

The gene calls are TRBV19 and TRBJ2-7; D is ambiguous. V lost 3 bases and J lost 2, with 14 bases in between. The CDR3 runs 15 residues. Germline CDR1 reads LNHDA; CDR2 reads SQIVND (reference sequence). CDR3 bases: TGTGCCAGTAGTATCGGGCCAGGTTCTACCTACGAGCAGTACTTC. It codes for CASSIGPGSTYEQYF.

The table lists this clone with a count of one. The V gene is TRBV29-1, the J gene TRBJ1-2; D may be TRBD1 (6 bases). The CDR3 runs 14 residues. Germline CDR1 SQVTM, CDR2 ANQGSEA. V dropped 6 bases and J dropped 3 bases, with 17 bases sitting between them. This CDR3 reads CSVLARDTYYGYTF. In nucleotides, the CDR3 is TGCAGCGTCCTCGCCCGGGACACATACTATGGCTACACCTTC.

The gene calls are TRBV6-1 and TRBJ2-5; TRBD1 matches at 7 bases. The ends lost 6 bases at V and 4 bases at J; junction bases unmatched: 8. This CDR3 contains 14 residues. CDR1 MNHNS and CDR2 SASEGT come from the germline V gene. The CDR3 sequence is CASRGTAGAETQYF. The DNA of the CDR3 is TGTGCCAGCAGGGGGACAGCTGGGGCAGAGACCCAGTACTTC.

This clone was counted between two and nine times. V is TRBV11-2 and J is TRBJ1-3; D is ambiguous. The length of the CDR3 is 14 residues. Trimming stripped 5 bases from V and 3 bases from J, with 11 bases between. Per the germline V gene, CDR1 is SGHAT and CDR2 is FQNNGV. The DNA for the CDR3 is TGTGCCAGCAGCGTGACAATGGGTGGAAACACCATATATTTT. Translated: CASSVTMGGNTIYF.

This clone has ten or more counts. V is TRBV29-1 and J is TRBJ2-7; TRBD2 agrees at 8 bases. This CDR3 contains 12 residues. CDR1 SQVTM and CDR2 ANQGSEA come from the germline V gene. V gave up 5 bases and J gave up 6 bases; unmatched junction bases: 6. CDR3 amino acids: CSVPGGPSEQYF. The CDR3 DNA reads as TGCAGCGTTCCGGGGGGGCCAAGCGAGCAGTACTTC.

This chain links TRBV18 with TRBJ1-5; D is unresolved. This CDR3 spans 15 amino acids. CDR1 and CDR2 (germline): KGHSH, LQKENI. Trimming removed 2 bases from V and 2 bases from J, with 10 bases in between. The CDR3 sequence: CASSPSDGGNQPQHF. The CDR3 nucleotides read TGTGCCAGCTCACCATCCGACGGGGGCAATCAGCCCCAGCATTTT.